This TCR beta chain is drawn from a study of beta chain features in type 1 diabetes. Study-level background: No age, gender or cell yield differences were seen between patients and healthy donors. Findings of the study overall: The analysis here could not establish whether HLA type shapes TCRB rearrangement. Among patients with Type 1 diabetes, TCRB CDR3s were moderately but significantly shorter in every one of the four CD4+ subsets.

A word on this clone: No antigen is known for it.

Germline CDR1 reads MNHEY; CDR2 reads SMNVEV (reference sequence). The CDR3 runs to 15 residues. Trimming removed 2 bases from V and 8 bases from J, with 16 bases in between. cDNA synthesis used the whole RNA isolate, giving expressed TCRB sequences. Sequencing was performed with immunoSEQ multiplex PCR; in TCRdb, only in-frame clones are kept and a portion is missing. The sample records under 450,000 clones, more than 12% being singletons. Material: naive CD4+ T cells from blood. V and J are TRBV27 and TRBJ1-5; perhaps TRBD1 as D (5 bases). The clonotype was recovered from a woman aged 18-35 years in good health. The chain's CDR3 is CASSLQGRDGEPQHF. CDR3 DNA sequence: TGTGCCAGCAGTTTACAGGGCAGGGATGGGGAGCCCCAGCATTTT.